The T cell receptor (beta chain) under discussion was sequenced for a study of CD8+ T cells in alopecia areata. Study results and limitations: Patients showed less clear TCR sequence sharing than mice, possibly partly because of HLA diversity.

This clone was picked up one time. Its antigen is unknown. Individuals with alopecia areata gave both lesional scalp punch biopsies and peripheral blood for collection. Once RNA had been extracted, it was reverse transcribed into cDNA to act as the sequencing template. Here immunoSEQ multiplex PCR was the method, and the copy in TCRdb shows in-frame clones only, minus some. The sample lists about 180,000 clones; roughly 60% were seen once. Trimming removed 0 bases from V and 4 bases from J, with 13 bases in between. CDR3 length: 16 residues. Germline CDR1 is MGHRA and CDR2 is YSYEKL. The chain couples TRBV4-1 to TRBJ1-5; no firm D call. This sequence was found in a human donor with alopecia areata. The sample consisted of CD4+ T cells sorted from blood, taken at week 0. In DNA form, the CDR3 reads TGCGCCAGCAGCCAAGACGTCGGTCTCCATAATCAGCCCCAGCATTTT. It yields the protein CASSQDVGLHNQPQHF.